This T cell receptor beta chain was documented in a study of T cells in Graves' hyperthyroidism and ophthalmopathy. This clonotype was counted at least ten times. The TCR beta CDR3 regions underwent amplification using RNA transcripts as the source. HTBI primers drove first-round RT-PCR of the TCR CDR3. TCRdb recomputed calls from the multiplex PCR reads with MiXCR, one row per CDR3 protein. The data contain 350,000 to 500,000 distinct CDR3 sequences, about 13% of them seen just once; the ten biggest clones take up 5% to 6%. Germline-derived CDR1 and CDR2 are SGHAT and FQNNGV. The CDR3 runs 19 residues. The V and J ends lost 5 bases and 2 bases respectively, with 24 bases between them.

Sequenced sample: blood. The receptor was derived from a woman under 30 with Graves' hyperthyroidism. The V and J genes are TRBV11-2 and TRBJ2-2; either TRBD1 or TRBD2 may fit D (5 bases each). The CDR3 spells CASSPPPRQRNHNTGELFF. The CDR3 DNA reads TGTGCCAGCAGCCCACCCCCGAGACAGCGGAACCACAACACCGGGGAGCTGTTTTTT.